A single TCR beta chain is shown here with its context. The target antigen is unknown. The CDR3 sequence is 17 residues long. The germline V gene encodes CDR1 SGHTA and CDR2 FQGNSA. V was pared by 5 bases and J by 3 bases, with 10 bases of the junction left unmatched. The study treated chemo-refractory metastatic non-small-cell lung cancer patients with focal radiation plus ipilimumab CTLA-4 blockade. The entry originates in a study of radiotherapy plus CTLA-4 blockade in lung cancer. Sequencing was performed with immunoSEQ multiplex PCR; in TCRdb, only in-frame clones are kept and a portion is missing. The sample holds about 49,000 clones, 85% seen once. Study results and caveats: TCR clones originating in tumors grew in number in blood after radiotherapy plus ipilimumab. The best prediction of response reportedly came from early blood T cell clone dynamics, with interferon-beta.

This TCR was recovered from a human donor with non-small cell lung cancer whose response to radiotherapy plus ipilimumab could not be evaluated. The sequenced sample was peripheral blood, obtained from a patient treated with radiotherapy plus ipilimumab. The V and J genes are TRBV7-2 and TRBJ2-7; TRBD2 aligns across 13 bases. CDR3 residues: CASSITGTSGNGYEQYF. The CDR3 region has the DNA TGTGCCAGCAGCATTACCGGGACTAGCGGGAATGGCTACGAGCAGTACTTC.